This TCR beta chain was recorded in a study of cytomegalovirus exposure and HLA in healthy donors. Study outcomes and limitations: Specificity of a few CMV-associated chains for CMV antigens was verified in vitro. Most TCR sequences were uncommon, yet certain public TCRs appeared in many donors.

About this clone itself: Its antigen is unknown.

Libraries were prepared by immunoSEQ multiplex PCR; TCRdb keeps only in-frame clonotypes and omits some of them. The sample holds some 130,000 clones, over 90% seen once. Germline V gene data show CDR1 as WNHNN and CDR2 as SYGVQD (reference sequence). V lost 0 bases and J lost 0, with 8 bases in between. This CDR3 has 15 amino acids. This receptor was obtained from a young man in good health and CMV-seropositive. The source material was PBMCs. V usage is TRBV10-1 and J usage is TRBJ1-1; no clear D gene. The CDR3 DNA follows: TGCGCCAGCAGTGAGTCGATCGGGGTGAACACTGAAGCTTTCTTT. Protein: CASSESIGVNTEAFF.